A single TCR beta chain is shown here with its context. This clonotype occurred a few times. The target of this receptor is not known. Sequence at one end of the junction differs from germline and may be a read error. The record originates from a study of T cells in Graves' hyperthyroidism and ophthalmopathy (dated by TCRdb to about 2019). Context from the whole study: Peripheral blood was collected at initial diagnosis, before any treatment. A discovery cohort of around 98 patients, 43 with Graves' ophthalmopathy and 55 to 60 with stable Graves' hyperthyroidism, was used to find distinguishing TCR V-J signatures. Prospective prediction of ophthalmopathy was tested in an independent validation cohort consisting of some 18 hyperthyroidism patients and around 16 patients who later progressed to ophthalmopathy. The roughly 91 discovery patients were randomly divided into training and test sets at a 7:3 ratio. In addition, the study compared T-cell repertoires in thyroid tissue and in blood from about 6 Graves' hyperthyroidism patients. Following sampling, methimazole starting at 30 mg daily was given to hyperthyroidism patients, and high-dose intravenous methylprednisolone was given to ophthalmopathy patients. TCR Vbeta CDR3 sequencing of 140 or so peripheral blood samples (about 45 ophthalmopathy, over 70 hyperthyroidism and approximately 17 progressor patients) is reported in the paper. Beyond this particular receptor, the publication reports: Most expanded thyroid clonotypes (frequency above 0.001) were also detected in blood, suggesting blood repertoires may reflect thyroid immune responses. A model built on a 13 V-J signature distinguished ophthalmopathy from stable hyperthyroidism, reaching around 87% sensitivity and under 84% specificity in cross-validation and 80%/75% in testing. In validation, the model predicted progression to ophthalmopathy a median of roughly 6.5 months before onset, with roughly 68% sensitivity and 72.22% specificity. Sample size was not statistically predetermined, and blinding of investigators to group allocation was not performed.

Based on the germline V gene (reference sequence), the CDR1 and CDR2 sequences are DFQATT and SNEGSKA. The CDR3 goes from the cysteine to the phenylalanine over 13 residues. The CDR3 DNA has 39 bases and is translated from base 1. Ophthalmopathy patients had moderately to severely active disease, with a Clinical Activity Score of 3 or more, a NOSPECS grade of 4 or more, and a disease duration of less than 3 months. Any patient with an uncontrolled infection, another autoimmune disease, pregnancy or lactation was excluded. Diagnoses were established on the basis of clinical symptoms, serum thyroxine and TRAb, thyroid ultrasound, and orbital computed tomography. PBMCs were separated from approximately 9.9 ml of fresh peripheral blood using Ficoll-Paque density gradient centrifugation. Total RNA was extracted using Trizol reagent, and RNA quality was assessed on an Agilent 2100 Bioanalyzer. Amplification of TCR beta CDR3 regions was carried out from RNA transcripts. For the first round of RT-PCR on the TCR CDR3, the HTBI primer set was used together with the Qiagen OneStep RT-PCR kit. The libraries were constructed in a second round of multiplex PCR and then size-selected and purified. Libraries were sequenced paired-end with 100 bp reads on an Illumina HiSeq2000. Per the source publication's procedure: Raw data were processed with SOAPnuke, discarding reads with adapters, uncalled bases, mean Phred below 15, or no exact constant-primer or identifier match. High-quality paired reads were merged using COPE v1.2.5, and each unique nucleotide sequence was defined as a clonotype. MiTCR v1.1 was used to align clonotypes to the IMGT TRBV, TRBD and TRBJ reference segments. The analysis included only V-J combinations with a frequency above 0.0001, which together covered around 99% of the repertoires. The TCS score was defined as F50 (clonal expansion) divided by E x V (chaos), with BLOSUM62-based TCRdist calculated between CDR3 peptides within each V-J. Welch's t-statistics and random forest reduced around 510 V-J features to 13, which were used in a naive Bayes classifier (R e1071). TCRdb's own reprocessing of the public reads used fastp at Q25 and MiXCR and kept productive beta chains. CDR3 protein sequences are deduplicated, and each keeps its most common genes and DNA. V and J calls and clone size were set by TCRdb, not the authors. This sample has approximately 400,000 distinct CDR3 sequences in its table, and over 11% of those were observed once. The ten largest clones capture around 28% of the sample.

This receptor chain uses TRBV20-1 and TRBJ1-6, with no confidently assigned D gene. The source is a man aged 45 to 65 with Graves' ophthalmopathy. The sample taken for sequencing was blood. The CDR3: CGARVTANSPLHF. The bases read TGCGGTGCAAGGGTAACAGCTAATTCACCCCTCCACTTT.